The sequence of this T cell receptor beta chain was determined in a study of blood T cell repertoires in COVID-19. Study information: From the United States, Italy and Spain came samples of acute and convalescent COVID-19. PBMCs, B-cell-depleted T cells, or T cells provided the cDNA or gDNA that made up the material.

Methods used by the authors: Reference gene primer amplification in the assay estimated nucleated cell counts. Method: immunoSEQ multiplex PCR; TCRdb's copy keeps in-frame clones and lacks some. V and J calls plus clone size are reproduced from that table; the DNA served to infer D and trimming. The table has over 75,000 clones, roughly nine tenths seen once. Per germline, CDR1 SGHRS and CDR2 YFSETQ. V was trimmed by 4 bases and J by 3 bases, leaving 11 bases between them. The CDR3 is made up of 15 amino acids. The origin of this receptor is a woman of 80 years or more with active COVID-19. The J gene is TRBJ1-6, the V gene TRBV5-1; a weak D match, TRBD1 (5 bases). Specimen: peripheral blood. This CDR3 reads CASSLGRDYNSPLHF. The CDR3 DNA follows: TGCGCCAGCAGCCTGGGCAGGGACTATAATTCACCCCTCCACTTT.